This T cell receptor beta chain was sequenced during a study of early T cells in non-severe SARS-CoV-2 infection. Overall study: Bulk RNA from unsorted whole blood was sequenced; chains were unpaired.

Individually, cDNA molecules had unique molecular identifiers attached to them. Each CDR3 protein is one row after TCRdb ran MiXCR on the 5' RACE reads. Of tens of thousands of distinct CDR3 sequences listed, around a tenth were seen once; the top ten hold 6% to 8%. This clonotype occurred a few times. CDR1 PRHDT and CDR2 FYEKMQ come from the germline V gene (reference sequence). The CDR3 is made up of 15 amino acids. V was shortened by 1 base and J by 0 bases, with 7 bases between the two germline ends. This chain uses TRBV13 with TRBJ1-3; tentatively, D is TRBD1 (5 bases). The material was whole blood, obtained at baseline. This receptor was obtained from an adult who was a healthcare worker with PCR-confirmed SARS-CoV-2 infection or an uninfected control (not recorded which). CDR3 DNA: TGTGCCAGCAGCTTAGAGGGGCCCTCTGGAAACACCATATATTTT. It is translated as CASSLEGPSGNTIYF. Full variable domain (rest looked up from reference TRBV13 and TRBJ1-3): AAGVIQSPRHLIKEKRETATLKCYPIPRHDTVYWYQQGPGQDPQFLISFYEKMQSDKGSIPDRFSAQQFSDYHSELNMSSLELGDSALYFCASSLEGPSGNTIYFGEGSWLTVV.